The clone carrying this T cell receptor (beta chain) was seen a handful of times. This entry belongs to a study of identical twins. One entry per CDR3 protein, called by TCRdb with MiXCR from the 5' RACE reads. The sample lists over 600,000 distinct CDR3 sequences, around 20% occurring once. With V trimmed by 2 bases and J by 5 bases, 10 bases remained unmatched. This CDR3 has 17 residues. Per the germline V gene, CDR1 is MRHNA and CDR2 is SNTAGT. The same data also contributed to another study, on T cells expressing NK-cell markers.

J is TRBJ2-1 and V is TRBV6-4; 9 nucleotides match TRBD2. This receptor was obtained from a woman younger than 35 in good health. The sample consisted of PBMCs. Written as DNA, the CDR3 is TGTGCCAGCAGTGACCACCCGTTTAGCGGGGGCCACAATGAGCAGTTCTTC. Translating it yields CASSDHPFSGGHNEQFF.